Below, one T cell receptor beta chain is given with its context. The sample comes from a study of siplizumab effects on memory and regulatory T cells. Assay: immunoSEQ multiplex PCR; the TCRdb copy retains only in-frame clones and omits some. The sample lists roughly 100,000 clones; about 93% were seen once. CDR1 and CDR2 from the germline V gene are MNHEY and SMNVEV (reference sequence). The CDR3 runs 14 residues. V gave up 5 bases and J gave up 0 bases, with 8 bases separating them. This sequence was found in a human donor in good health. The chain carries TRBV27 and TRBJ1-5; D not certain. Source material: CD4+ T cells sorted from blood. Here the CDR3 reads CASSRSYSNQPQHF. DNA for the CDR3: TGTGCCAGCAGTAGGAGTTATAGCAATCAGCCCCAGCATTTT.